The 29 T cell receptor beta chains below all came from one sample that was sequenced in a study of blood T cell repertoires in COVID-19. Method: immunoSEQ multiplex PCR; TCRdb's copy keeps in-frame clones and lacks some. Counted here are 400,000 to 500,000 clones, around nine tenths occurring once; the ten biggest clones make up approximately 1.5%. The sequenced sample was PBMCs or T cells enriched from blood (not recorded which). The receptors were gathered from a woman between 18 and 30 years old who had been exposed to COVID-19.

This clone was counted only a few times. The V gene is TRBV19, the J gene TRBJ2-1, with 10 bases identical to TRBD2. Per germline, CDR1 LNHDA and CDR2 SQIVND (reference sequence). CDR3 length: 15 amino acids. V trimming: 7 bases; J trimming: 7 bases; junction bases outside the gene matches: 10. CDR3 sequence: CASTTGTSVINEQFF. The CDR3 DNA reads TGTGCCAGTACCACCGGGACTAGCGTCATAAATGAGCAGTTCTTC.

V gene TRBV29-1 combines with J gene TRBJ1-4, with TRBD1 as a possible D gene (5 bases). The CDR3 spans 13 residues. From germline, CDR1 is SQVTM and CDR2 ANQGSEA. Between the trimmed V and J ends, which lost 4 bases and 2 bases, there was a span of 8 bases. CDR3 in DNA: TGCAGCGTTGTTCGGGGGACTAATGAAAAACTGTTTTTT. Encoded protein: CSVVRGTNEKLFF.

CDR3 sequence reads: CASSEGWPRLALPYEQYF. CDR3 DNA sequence: TGTGCCAGCAGTGAAGGGTGGCCTCGACTAGCGTTACCCTACGAGCAGTACTTC. J is TRBJ2-7 and V is TRBV6-1; 8 bases agree with TRBD2. The CDR3 loop spans 18 amino acids. CDR1 and CDR2 (germline): MNHNS, SASEGT. The junction had 13 bases not matched to a gene; V was cut back by 1 base and J by 2 bases.

The chain carries TRBV6-6 and TRBJ1-6; D gene uncertain. Germline V CDR1 and CDR2: MNHNY, SVGAGI (reference sequence). The length of the CDR3 is 16 residues. V was cut by 2 bases and J by 7 bases, with 15 bases left in between. The CDR3 region has the DNA TGTGCCAGCAGTTACAGGGAGGGCGCGGTAAATTCACCCCTCCACTTT. Translated: CASSYREGAVNSPLHF.

This clone has a single count. The chain has TRBV6-6 and TRBJ1-2; D possibly corresponds to TRBD1 (5 bases). CDR3 length: 15 amino acids. Germline assignment: CDR1 MNHNY and CDR2 SVGAGI (reference sequence). V was pared by 6 bases and J by 3 bases, with 17 bases between. The CDR3: CASRIRGTHDYGYTF. DNA of the CDR3: TGTGCCAGCAGAATTAGGGGAACGCATGACTATGGCTACACCTTC.

This chain uses TRBV7-9 with TRBJ1-1; 9 nucleotides match TRBD1. Germline lookup yields CDR1 SEHNR and CDR2 FQNEAQ (reference sequence). The CDR3 runs to 16 residues. J lost 6 bases, V lost 1 base, and 9 bases had no gene match. CDR3 sequence reads: CASSLVVGQGRAEAFF. The DNA for the CDR3 is TGTGCCAGCAGCTTAGTGGTGGGACAGGGTCGGGCTGAAGCTTTCTTT.

This clone was seen just once. This chain joins TRBV28 and TRBJ2-2; possibly TRBD2 for D (5 bases). V lost 7 bases, J lost 3 bases, and 9 bases lay in between. CDR3 size: 13 residues. Germline V gene sequence: CDR1 MDHEN, CDR2 SYDVKM. This CDR3 is CASITGDTGELFF. Here the CDR3 DNA reads TGTGCCAGCATAACCGGGGACACCGGGGAGCTGTTTTTT.

This clone has only one observation. This chain connects TRBV12-3 or TRBV12-4 to TRBJ1-1; D uncertain. V lost 7 bases and J 4 bases, leaving 10 bases between the germline ends. This CDR3 is 12 amino acids long. For the CDR3, the DNA is TGTGCCAGCACCCTGTCGGTCACTGAAGCTTTCTTT. Protein sequence: CASTLSVTEAFF.

The chain couples TRBV28 to TRBJ2-7, with D possibly matching TRBD1 (5 bases). Per germline, CDR1 MDHEN and CDR2 SYDVKM. V lost 4 bases and J 0 bases, leaving 13 bases between the germline ends. The CDR3 is made up of 15 amino acids. The CDR3 protein is CASSSPRGSSYEQYF. The CDR3 bases are TGTGCCAGCAGTTCCCCTAGGGGTTCCTCCTACGAGCAGTACTTC.

The CDR3: CASSLAQTGYYEQYF. CDR3 nucleotide sequence: TGTGCCAGCAGCTTAGCGCAGACAGGTTACTACGAGCAGTACTTC. This chain links TRBV7-9 with TRBJ2-7, with D tentatively TRBD1 (6 bases). Deletions cut 0 bases from V and 3 bases from J, with 12 bases between. The germline gives CDR1 SEHNR, CDR2 FQNEAQ (reference sequence). This CDR3 has 15 residues.

The sample holds one count of this clone. This chain joins TRBV15 and TRBJ2-7; TRBD1 is a possible D gene (6 bases). CDR3 length equals 15 residues. Germline-derived CDR1 and CDR2 are LNHNV and YYDKDF (reference sequence). V was clipped by 3 bases and J by 4 bases, with 16 bases between them. The CDR3 here is CATSSAQGPNYEQYF. CDR3 bases: TGTGCCACCAGCAGTGCCCAGGGGCCCAATTACGAGCAGTACTTC. The full variable domain, completed using reference TRBV15 and TRBJ2-7, is DAMVIQNPRYQVTQFGKPVTLSCSQTLNHNVMYWYQQKSSQAPKLLFHYYDKDFNNEADTPDNFQSRRPNTSFCFLDIRSPGLGDTAMYLCATSSAQGPNYEQYFGPGTRLTVT.

V is TRBV19 and J is TRBJ1-4, with D maybe TRBD1 (6 bases). The V gene's germline CDR1 is LNHDA and CDR2 SQIVND (reference sequence). The CDR3 is 15 amino acids. V lost 0 bases to trimming and J lost 6 bases, with 11 bases between them. The CDR3 sequence is CASSIESGGDEKLFF. The CDR3, as DNA: TGTGCCAGTAGTATAGAGTCGGGGGGCGATGAAAAACTGTTTTTT.

The chain is built from TRBV2 and TRBJ2-3; 11 nucleotides align to TRBD2. The CDR3 runs 16 residues. With V trimmed by 6 bases and J by 0 bases, 5 bases remained unmatched. The V gene's germline CDR1 is SNHLY and CDR2 FYNNEI. The CDR3 DNA reads as TGTGCCAGCAGGGCGACTAGCGGGATAAGCACAGATACGCAGTATTTT. It is translated as CASRATSGISTDTQYF.

This chain links TRBV28 with TRBJ1-2, with D unclear. V was trimmed by 11 bases and J by 4 bases, leaving 14 bases between them. In germline, CDR1 is MDHEN, CDR2 SYDVKM. The CDR3 length is 12 residues. The CDR3 sequence: CAGSDRGYGYTF. The CDR3 DNA reads as TGTGCCGGCTCGGACCGGGGCTATGGCTACACCTTC.

The rearrangement links TRBV7-2 to TRBJ2-2, with 8 bases lining up with TRBD2. V shed 7 bases and J 3 bases; nucleotides not matched to a gene: 10. Germline lookup yields CDR1 SGHTA and CDR2 FQGNSA. The CDR3 is made up of 16 amino acids. CDR3 coding DNA: TGTGCCAGCAACCCTACCGGGGGGGCCGACACCGGGGAGCTGTTTTTT. Translated: CASNPTGGADTGELFF.

This clone has only one observation. This chain links TRBV4-1 with TRBJ2-1; 8 bases line up with TRBD1. The germline V gene encodes CDR1 MGHRA and CDR2 YSYEKL. The CDR3 runs 16 residues. After removal of 0 bases from V and 6 bases from J, the junction contained 7 bases not matched to a gene. CDR3 DNA sequence: TGCGCCAGCAGCCAAGAATTGACAGGGGCCCGCAATGAGCAGTTCTTC. Translating it yields CASSQELTGARNEQFF.

The chain has TRBV7-3 and TRBJ1-5; TRBD1 might be the D (5 bases). Trimming removed 3 bases from V and 0 bases from J, with 12 bases in between. The V gene's germline CDR1 is SGHTA and CDR2 FQGTGA. The CDR3 length is 16 residues. In DNA form, the CDR3 reads TGTGCCAGCAGCTTGATCGGAGGGGATAGCAATCAGCCCCAGCATTTT. Translating it yields CASSLIGGDSNQPQHF.

The chain combines TRBV3-1 (or the pseudogene TRBV3-2) with TRBJ1-2; D ambiguous. Trimming stripped 0 bases from V and 4 bases from J, with 6 bases between. The CDR3 loop spans 13 amino acids. Germline CDR1 and CDR2: LGHDT and YNNKEL (reference sequence). CDR3 in DNA: TGTGCCAGCAGCCAAGAATCCTTCTATGGCTACACCTTC. As protein: CASSQESFYGYTF.

The genes are TRBV6-1 and TRBJ1-1; D is unclear. The CDR3 runs 14 residues. V lost 1 base, J lost 2 bases, and 8 bases lay in between. Per the germline V gene, CDR1 is MNHNS and CDR2 is SASEGT. Here the CDR3 DNA reads TGTGCCAGCAGTGAAGGGAGACCTAACACTGAAGCTTTCTTT. Its protein is CASSEGRPNTEAFF.

The chain is built from TRBV27 and TRBJ1-2, with a weak D call TRBD1 (6 bases). Germline V gene data show CDR1 as MNHEY and CDR2 as SMNVEV (reference sequence). The CDR3 consists of 12 residues. Trimming stripped 3 bases from V and 8 bases from J, with 10 bases between. In nucleotides, the CDR3 is TGTGCCAGCAGTTTGGCAGGGGAAGGCTACACCTTC. Translated: CASSLAGEGYTF.

The count of this clone is one. This chain connects TRBV20-1 to TRBJ1-6, with TRBD1 matching 10 bases. CDR3 length equals 11 residues. CDR1 is DFQATT and CDR2 is SNEGSKA in the germline V gene (reference sequence). J lost 19 bases, V lost 5 bases, and 8 bases had no gene match. The CDR3: CSAPTGGQTHF. CDR3 sequence (DNA): TGCAGTGCTCCGACAGGGGGCCAAACGCACTTT.

The chain uses TRBV5-1 and TRBJ2-3; the match to TRBD1 covers 7 bases. The CDR3 covers 12 residues. The V and J ends lost 5 bases and 9 bases, in that order; junction bases with no gene match: 6. Germline V lookup: CDR1 SGHRS, CDR2 YFSETQ. The CDR3 sequence: CASSFDRDTQYF. CDR3 bases: TGCGCCAGCAGTTTTGACAGGGACACGCAGTATTTT. The variable domain in full, with the rest retrieved from reference TRBV5-1 and TRBJ2-3, is KAGVTQTPRYLIKTRGQQVTLSCSPISGHRSVSWYQQTPGQGLQFLFEYFSETQRNKGNFPGRFSGRQFSNSRSEMNVSTLELGDSALYLCASSFDRDTQYFGPGTRLTVL.

The CDR3 DNA sequence: TGCGCCAGCAGCTATCAAACGGACGAGCAGTACTTC. This translates into CASSYQTDEQYF. J is TRBJ2-7 and V is TRBV5-1, with no clear D. CDR1 and CDR2 (germline): SGHRS, YFSETQ. This CDR3 contains 12 residues. Trimming left V 3 bases short and J 5 bases short, with 9 bases between.

The chain links TRBV5-4 to TRBJ2-1; D perhaps matches TRBD1 (5 bases). The V gene lost 3 bases and the J gene lost 1 base, with 14 bases spanning the gap. The CDR3 totals 16 residues. Germline-derived CDR1 and CDR2 are SGHNT and YYREEE (reference sequence). The CDR3 coding sequence is TGTGCCAGCAGCTCACAGGACGGTGGATCCTACAATGAGCAGTTCTTC. Protein: CASSSQDGGSYNEQFF.

A few counts support this clone. The gene calls are TRBV6-2 or TRBV6-3 and TRBJ2-7; 8 bases are shared with TRBD1. The CDR3 is 14 residues long. The V segment lost 2 bases and the J segment 9 bases; nucleotides outside the gene matches: 9. Germline V gene lookup returns CDR1 MNHEY and CDR2 SVGEGT. CDR3 nucleotide sequence: TGTGCCAGCAGTTACGGCGGGACAGGCACCGGGCAGTACTTC. Its translation: CASSYGGTGTGQYF.

This clone came up once. The chain links TRBV4-3 to TRBJ2-2, with 13 bases matching TRBD2. The germline V gene encodes CDR1 LGHNA and CDR2 YSLEER. This CDR3 is 17 amino acids long. The trim removed 5 bases at V and 4 bases at J, leaving 7 bases unmatched. The CDR3 DNA sequence: TGCGCCAGCAGCGCGACTAGCGGGGGGTGGGTCACCGGGGAGCTGTTTTTT. This encodes CASSATSGGWVTGELFF.

The chain employs TRBV6-5 and TRBJ1-5; TRBD1 is a possible D gene (5 bases). V lost 4 bases and J lost 4, with 5 bases in between. The CDR3 is 12 residues long. Germline CDR1 is MNHEY and CDR2 is SVGAGI. The CDR3, as DNA: TGTGCCAGCAGTTCAGGGAATCAGCCCCAGCATTTT. Translation gives CASSSGNQPQHF.

The V and J genes are TRBV12-3 or TRBV12-4 and TRBJ1-1; 7 nucleotides agree with TRBD1. With V trimmed by 6 bases and J by 6 bases, 4 bases remained unmatched. The CDR3 spans 12 residues. This CDR3 reads CASSTGVAEAFF. The CDR3 DNA follows: TGTGCCAGCAGCACAGGGGTCGCTGAAGCTTTCTTT.

The chain uses TRBV5-3 and TRBJ1-6; D uncertain. TRBV5-3 falls under the ORF class, with uncertain function. V was pared by 4 bases and J by 11 bases, with 16 bases between. This CDR3 has 14 residues. This CDR3 is CARSPRKDRTPLHF. The CDR3 DNA follows: TGTGCCAGAAGCCCGCGGAAAGACCGCACACCCCTCCACTTT.